The T cell receptor beta chain described here comes from a study of T cells in Graves' hyperthyroidism and ophthalmopathy. Study outcomes and limitations: Peripheral blood also featured most of the thyroid clonotypes expanded above 0.001.

The germline V gene encodes CDR1 SGHRS and CDR2 YFSETQ. Losses at the gene ends were 4 bases for V and 0 bases for J; bases not matched to a gene: 7. The CDR3 loop spans 17 amino acids. This clonotype was recorded a few times. The target antigen is unknown. Researchers took RNA transcripts and amplified the TCR beta CDR3 regions from them. TCR CDR3 regions were first amplified by RT-PCR with HTBI primers. TCRdb ran MiXCR on the multiplex PCR reads and lists one entry per CDR3 protein. The table has over 500,000 distinct CDR3 sequences, approximately 15% seen once; the top ten hold about 15%. Patients having uncontrolled infection, another autoimmune disease, pregnancy or lactation were not included. The study based diagnoses on clinical symptoms, serum thyroxine and TRAb, thyroid ultrasound and orbital computed tomography.

The rearrangement joins TRBV5-1 to TRBJ2-1, with TRBD2 matching over 10 bases. The sample consisted of blood. The receptor was isolated from a woman aged 40 to 55 with Graves' hyperthyroidism. CDR3 region: CASSGLAGDPSYNEQFF. DNA of the CDR3: TGCGCCAGCAGCGGGCTAGCGGGAGATCCCTCCTACAATGAGCAGTTCTTC.